The clone carrying this TCR beta chain occurred a few times. Its target is not known. V lost 5 bases to trimming and J lost 4 bases, with 17 bases between them. This CDR3 is 14 amino acids long. CDR1 is SQVTM, CDR2 ANQGSEA, per germline. The data derive from a study of blood T cells in healthy people across ages. Notes on the study in general: Long-lived donors had more naive CD4+ cells and higher diversity than aged donors.

Primed by a sample-barcoded 5' primer and a J-beta primer mix, a second PCR proceeded for about 6 to 12 cycles. TCRdb recomputed calls from the 5' RACE reads with MiXCR, one row per CDR3 protein. The sample holds 750,000 or so distinct CDR3 sequences, more than 20% seen once. The donors, healthy Caucasians from Russia, were aged 6 to 90. This sample was also put to use in a study of T cells of mothers and their children. That study adds: Reads obtained per mother exceeded 10 million TCR beta CDR3 reads, with roughly 3.1 million obtained per child. Evidence of persistent microchimeric T cell clones was absent.

The receptor's source is a boy younger than 18 in good health. Sequencing was carried out using blood. The chain is built from TRBV29-1 and TRBJ2-5; perhaps TRBD2 as D (5 bases). The chain's CDR3 is CSVLPSSSPETQYF. In DNA form, the CDR3 reads TGCAGCGTTTTGCCGTCTAGCTCACCAGAGACCCAGTACTTC.